This T cell receptor beta chain is from a study of cytomegalovirus exposure and HLA in healthy donors listed by TCRdb under 2017. For the study in its entirety: According to an earlier analysis of a few hundred of the donors, some 180 million T cells yielded some 120 million unique TCR beta sequences and approximately 300 Gb of sequence data. To decide whether each TCR beta V gene segment behaved as functional or pseudogenic, an earlier analysis of some 570 of the donors relied on high-throughput TCR beta sequencing. In a later analysis, previously published TCR beta repertoires from 666 donors were re-analyzed and high-resolution HLA genotyping was added so that TCR occurrence patterns could be studied. The number of donors typed differed by locus, with about 629-640 for A, B, C, DRB1 and DQB1, around 560 for DQA1, 600 to 610 for DPA1, and about 450 for DPB1. Among the roughly 410 genotyped donors, 81% belonged to the genetic ancestry cluster associated with self-reported Caucasian donors. The T cell repertoires of 666 subjects were profiled by immunosequencing and related to cytomegalovirus serostatus. Both class I and class II loci were covered by HLA typing, at four-digit resolution. An early release covering roughly 640 HLA-typed donors comprised about 300 gigabases of sequencing data and some 79 million unique TCR sequences. Rather than using new phenotypic data, the later analysis identified candidate immune exposures from TCR beta sequences and from how often those sequences occurred across donors. In addition to the first cohort of around 670 subjects, a separate validation cohort of approximately 130 different subjects was used. All discovery cohort repertoires had been generated on a single sequencing platform. Because of strong linkage in the cohort, roughly five DR-DQ haplotypes were treated as single units for association and clustering. Among some 410 genotyped donors of the cohort, an average of around 240,000 unique TCR beta nucleotide sequences were sequenced per donor, roughly a sixth of them non-productive. A later genetic analysis used genome-wide SNP genotypes for about 65% of the 666 donors, treating that subset as a discovery cohort. The aim of the study was to test whether cataloging public T cell receptors could identify signatures of past pathogen exposure. High-throughput TCR immunosequencing, statistical association of individual TCRs with disease status, and machine learning were combined to predict cytomegalovirus infection status. Alongside the repertoire data, information on donor age, sex, ethnicity and CMV serostatus was compiled.

In the case of this clone: The clone's antigen remains unknown.

Library preparation used the immunoSEQ multiplex PCR assay. A mixture of 60 forward primers for TCR Vbeta segments and 13 reverse primers for TCR Jbeta segments was used in the multiplex PCR. The CDR3 region of rearranged TCR beta genes was amplified from genomic DNA by a multiplex PCR assay. Amplified TCR beta libraries were sequenced as 87-base-pair reads on the Illumina HiSeq System. Regarding the original processing steps: A later analysis counted about 80 million unique TCR beta chains across the 690 or so repertoires, and approximately 11 million of these chains were shared by at least two donors. Raw reads were error-corrected and collapsed into unique sequences by a nearest-neighbor algorithm in which closely related sequences were merged to remove PCR and sequencing errors. To assign V, D and J gene segments, CDR3 sequences were aligned to IMGT reference sequences. For a sequence to be retained, a match of at least six nucleotides was required to both a V gene segment and a J gene segment. A rearrangement was called productive if the CDR3 had no stop codons and remained in frame with V and J, and every other rearrangement was called non-productive. Following IMGT convention, CDR3 was defined as the stretch from the second conserved V-encoded cysteine to the conserved J-encoded phenylalanine. The earlier analysis of some 580 of the donors excluded any sequence lacking an unambiguous match to a single V gene segment. An earlier analysis of fewer than 750 of the donors called V segments functional above 56.7% productive rearrangements and segregating when the between-donor standard deviation exceeded 5%. To diagnose cytomegalovirus status from the catalog of TCR beta chain sequences, a statistical classification framework was built. A later analysis assigned V and J genes by comparing TCR nucleotide sequences with IMGT/GENE-DB human TR gene sequences. The TCRdist pipeline was used in a later analysis to assign CDR3 sequences and most-parsimonious VDJ recombination scenarios. A later analysis defined each TCR beta chain by its CDR3 amino acid sequence plus V-gene family, and excluded reads lacking a unique V-gene family. In a later analysis, approximately 590 highly shared, low-generation-probability nucleotide sequences were removed to address suspected cross-contamination and a sequencing artifact. In a later analysis, a clonal expansion index for each public chain was calculated from normalized within-repertoire ranks of inferred template counts. In a later analysis, generation probabilities were computed with a VDJ recombination model fitted to out-of-frame rearrangements, and the resulting probabilities were checked against IGoR. In a later analysis, TCR-TCR, TCR-HLA and TCR-CMV co-occurrence was scored with hypergeometric tests, and a repertoire-size bias correction was applied to TCR pairs. False discovery rates were estimated in a later analysis by permuting HLA or CMV assignments 20 times. In a later analysis, co-occurring TCRs were grouped with DBSCAN, and TCRdist sequence similarity was added when clustering was performed within HLA-allele-positive subsets. For co-occurrence clustering, repertoires with fewer than 30,000 or more than 120,000 public chains were excluded, along with several repertoires with anomalous nucleotide sharing. TCRdb stores this immuneACCESS table with in-frame sequences only. Part of the clones is absent; in the studies checked, under half of the shortfall reflects unresolved V genes, and no reason is known for the rest. For V, J and clone size, that table is used; D and trimming come from the DNA. The table for this sample records 55,000 to 75,000 clones. 1.7% of the sample is held by the ten biggest clonotypes.

The CDR3 measures 15 amino acids from cysteine to phenylalanine. Only the CDR3 region is kept as DNA, spanning 45 bases read in frame from base 1. For this chain, trimming is 0 bases at the V end and 3 bases at the J end, and the number of junction bases without a gene match is 3. Based on the germline V gene, the CDR1 and CDR2 sequences are LGHNA and YSLEER. The cohort consisted of 666 healthy bone marrow donors. At the time of sampling, every cohort member was nominally healthy, though immune exposures that went unrecorded were likely present. The donor was CMV seronegative and belonged to the group of under 400 seronegative cohort members. A peripheral blood sample was provided by each donor, and peripheral blood mononuclear cells were used for TCR beta sequencing. The Qiagen DNeasy Blood Extraction Kit was used to extract genomic DNA from the blood cell samples. Broader findings and caveats from the paper: In a later analysis, most CMV-associated TCR beta chains were found to appear HLA-restricted, with HLA associations seemingly driven largely by CMV exposure. A further reported finding was that TCR beta sequences accurately predicted the HLA-A and HLA-B alleles for most subjects in the first cohort. Because counts were too low, roughly 16 rarely observed V segments, including chromosome 9 orphons, were excluded from the earlier analysis of around 590 of the donors. In a later analysis, 15,000 to 20,000 TCR beta sequences were associated with specific HLA alleles at a false discovery rate of 0.05. Because HLA typing was unavailable for some donors at each locus, only the typed subset was used in association tests. In an earlier analysis of 587 of the donors, most TCR beta V segments were observed in productive rearrangements about 87% or about 30% of the time, broadly matching IMGT annotations. The study gave a list of some 150 TCR beta chains associated with cytomegalovirus. In a later analysis, HLA-associated TCR beta chains were found to be more clonally expanded and to have lower generation probabilities than equally common non-associated chains. In both the original and validation cohorts, the classifier was reported to diagnose cytomegalovirus status with high specificity and sensitivity. A later genetic analysis reported fewer N-insertions in productive TCRs among donors in an Asian-associated ancestry cluster than the approximately 670-donor mean. In this cohort, only TCR beta chains were sequenced, and detectable features were limited by the absence of alpha or paired-chain data. Some IMGT-functional V segments, including TRBV6-2 and TRBV6-3, could not be told apart with the 87-base-pair reads, so those segments were excluded. Linkage disequilibrium might explain the correlated functional status among segregating V segments, but an unknown experimental factor could not be excluded. In vitro tests confirmed that a few of the cytomegalovirus-associated TCR beta chains recognize cytomegalovirus antigens. While some public TCRs were present in many individuals, most TCR sequences turned up only very rarely across donors. According to a later analysis, parvovirus B19, influenza, CMV and Epstein-Barr virus appeared linked to several top co-occurrence clusters. Presence/absence analyses assumed roughly uniform sequencing depth across donors, an assumption that may not hold. V-gene and J-gene trimming of TCR beta chains was associated with a missense DCLRE1C variant in a later genetic analysis, and the association was replicated in an independent cohort. A group of highly shared sequence variants was considered likely to be a technical artifact of the sequencing pipeline. It was suggested by the authors that the approach could potentially be generalized to other disease states and immunological phenotypes. A later analysis found that TCR association rates varied across HLA loci, with DRB1 alleles showing the most associated TCRs and HLA-C alleles the fewest. Assigning TCR associations to individual alleles was difficult when HLA alleles, especially DR and DQ, strongly co-occurred. Immune exposure information for the cohort was limited to CMV serostatus.

The clonotype comes from a woman aged 25 to 45 in good health and CMV-seronegative. Sample: PBMCs. Recombination linked TRBV4-3 to TRBJ2-7, with 9 bases aligning to TRBD1. Read as DNA, the sequence is TGCGCCAGCAGCCAAGAGCGGGGACAGGGCTACGAGCAGTACTTC. This sequence encodes CASSQERGQGYEQYF.